The clone carrying this T cell receptor (beta chain) turned up a few times. The data belong to a study of beta chain features in type 1 diabetes. Expressed TCRB transcripts were sequenced because the isolated RNA had all been reverse transcribed beforehand. The data were produced by immunoSEQ multiplex PCR, yet TCRdb's version contains in-frame clones alone and is incomplete. The sample consists of about 140,000 clones, roughly 10% of them appearing once. V was trimmed by 3 bases and J by 3 bases, leaving 8 bases between them. The germline CDR1 and CDR2 sequences are PRHDT and FYEKMQ (reference sequence). The CDR3 has 13 amino acids.

Sequencing was carried out using central memory CD4+ T cells from blood. This TCR was sampled from a woman between 35 and 50 years old in good health. V and J are TRBV13 and TRBJ1-2; D perhaps matches TRBD1 (5 bases). The CDR3 DNA sequence: TGTGCCAGCAGCTTCAGCAGGGACTATGGCTACACCTTC. Translating it yields CASSFSRDYGYTF.